This T cell receptor (beta chain) was identified during a study of cytomegalovirus exposure and HLA in healthy donors. Study-wide background: Clustering assigned 81% of the approximately 400 genotyped donors to the Caucasian-associated ancestry cluster. Whole-study findings and limits: Most likely, a cluster of highly shared sequence variants arose as a sequencing artifact. Further analysis, carried out later, found HLA-associated TCR beta chains more clonally expanded than equally common other chains.

About this clone: What it binds is not known.

The PCR contained 60 Vbeta and 13 Jbeta primers. Original data processing: A follow-up analysis tallied some 80 million unique TCR beta chains, roughly 10 million shared. Measured with immunoSEQ multiplex PCR; TCRdb has only the in-frame clones, and not every one. That table furnishes V, J and clone size, whereas the DNA furnished D and trimming. The profile shows 150,000 to 200,000 clones, nearly 80% of them singletons. Trimming removed 4 bases from V and 0 bases from J, with 10 bases in between. The CDR3 loop spans 14 amino acids. Germline lookup yields CDR1 SQVTM and CDR2 ANQGSEA. The sequenced material came from PBMCs. The clonotype was recovered from a middle-aged woman in good health and CMV-seronegative. The chain couples TRBV29-1 to TRBJ2-1, with D possibly being TRBD1 (5 bases). The CDR3 loop reads CSVVGASSYNEQFF. For the CDR3, the DNA is TGCAGCGTTGTTGGGGCTAGCTCCTACAATGAGCAGTTCTTC.